The present T cell receptor (beta chain) was sequenced within a study of blood T cell repertoires in COVID-19. Background on the study: Acute and convalescent COVID-19 specimens originated in the United States, Italy and Spain. T cells, B-cell-depleted T cells, or PBMCs supplied cDNA or gDNA.

V lost 0 bases, J lost 0 bases, and 11 bases lay in between. This CDR3 is 16 amino acids long. Germline-derived CDR1 and CDR2 are SGHRS and YFSETQ. Study processing details: Reference gene primer amplification gave estimated nucleated cell counts. The table came from immunoSEQ multiplex PCR; TCRdb's copy has only in-frame clones and leaves some out. From that table come the V and J calls and clone size; the DNA was used to work out D and trimming. The sample gives about 80,000 clones, about 91% of which show up once; 6% to 7.5% is in the top ten. Sequencing used peripheral blood. This clonotype originated in a woman at least 80 years old with acute or convalescent COVID-19. The J gene is TRBJ2-3, the V gene TRBV5-1; a possible D gene is TRBD2 (5 bases). The CDR3 region is CASSLEEAVSTDTQYF. CDR3 sequence (DNA): TGCGCCAGCAGCTTGGAGGAGGCAGTTAGCACAGATACGCAGTATTTT. The variable domain in full, with the rest retrieved from reference TRBV5-1 and TRBJ2-3, is KAGVTQTPRYLIKTRGQQVTLSCSPISGHRSVSWYQQTPGQGLQFLFEYFSETQRNKGNFPGRFSGRQFSNSRSEMNVSTLELGDSALYLCASSLEEAVSTDTQYFGPGTRLTVL.